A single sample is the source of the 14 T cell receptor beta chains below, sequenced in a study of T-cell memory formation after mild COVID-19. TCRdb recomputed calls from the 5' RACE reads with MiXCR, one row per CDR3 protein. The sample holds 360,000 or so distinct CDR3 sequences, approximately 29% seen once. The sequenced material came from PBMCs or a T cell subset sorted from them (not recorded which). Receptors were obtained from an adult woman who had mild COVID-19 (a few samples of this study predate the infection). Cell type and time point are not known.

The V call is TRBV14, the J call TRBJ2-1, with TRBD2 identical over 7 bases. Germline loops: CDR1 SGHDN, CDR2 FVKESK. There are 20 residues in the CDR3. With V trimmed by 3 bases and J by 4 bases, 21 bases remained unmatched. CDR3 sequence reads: CASSHPERGRGEYWYNEQFF. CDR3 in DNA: TGTGCCAGCAGCCACCCAGAAAGAGGTCGGGGGGAATATTGGTACAATGAGCAGTTCTTC.

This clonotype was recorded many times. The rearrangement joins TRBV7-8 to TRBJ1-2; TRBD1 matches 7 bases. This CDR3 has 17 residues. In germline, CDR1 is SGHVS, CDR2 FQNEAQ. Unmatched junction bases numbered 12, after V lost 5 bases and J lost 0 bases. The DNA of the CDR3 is TGTGCCAGCAGCCCAGACAGGGATTCCAAGGCTAACTATGGCTACACCTTC. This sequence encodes CASSPDRDSKANYGYTF. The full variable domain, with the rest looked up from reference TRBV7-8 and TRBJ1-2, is GAGVSQSPRYKVAKRGQDVALRCDPISGHVSLFWYQQALGQGPEFLTYFQNEAQLDKSGLPSDRFFAERPEGSVSTLKIQRTQQEDSAVYLCASSPDRDSKANYGYTFGSGTRLTVV.

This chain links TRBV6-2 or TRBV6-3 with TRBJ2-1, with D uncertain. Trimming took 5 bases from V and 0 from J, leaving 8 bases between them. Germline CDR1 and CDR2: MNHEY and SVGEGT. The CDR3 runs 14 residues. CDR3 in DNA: TGTGCCAGCAGTGTACAGAGCTCCTACAATGAGCAGTTCTTC. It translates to CASSVQSSYNEQFF.

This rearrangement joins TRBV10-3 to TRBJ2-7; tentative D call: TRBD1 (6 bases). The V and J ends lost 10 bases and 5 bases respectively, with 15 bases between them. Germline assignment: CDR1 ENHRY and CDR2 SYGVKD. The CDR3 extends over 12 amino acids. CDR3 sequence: CATNNRDDEQYF. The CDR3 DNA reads TGTGCCACCAATAACAGGGACGACGAGCAGTACTTC.

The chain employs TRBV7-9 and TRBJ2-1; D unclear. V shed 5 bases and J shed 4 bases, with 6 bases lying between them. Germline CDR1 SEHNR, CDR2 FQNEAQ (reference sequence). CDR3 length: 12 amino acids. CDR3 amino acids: CASSPAYNEQFF. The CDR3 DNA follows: TGTGCCAGCAGCCCGGCTTACAATGAGCAGTTCTTC.

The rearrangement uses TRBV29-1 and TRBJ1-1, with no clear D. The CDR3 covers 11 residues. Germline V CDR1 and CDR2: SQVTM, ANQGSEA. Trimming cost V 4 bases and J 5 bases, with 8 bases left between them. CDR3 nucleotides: TGCAGCGTTGGTCTGACTACTGAAGCTTTCTTT. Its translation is CSVGLTTEAFF.

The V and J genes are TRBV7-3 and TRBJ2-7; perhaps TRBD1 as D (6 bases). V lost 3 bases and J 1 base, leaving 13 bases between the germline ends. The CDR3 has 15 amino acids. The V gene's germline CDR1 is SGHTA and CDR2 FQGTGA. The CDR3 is CASSLGLGASYEQYF. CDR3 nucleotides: TGTGCCAGCAGCTTGGGGCTGGGGGCGTCCTACGAGCAGTACTTC. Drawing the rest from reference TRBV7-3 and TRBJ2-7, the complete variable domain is GAGVSQTPSNKVTEKGKYVELRCDPISGHTALYWYRQSLGQGPEFLIYFQGTGAADDSGLPNDRFFAVRPEGSVSTLKIQRTERGDSAVYLCASSLGLGASYEQYFGPGTRLTVT.

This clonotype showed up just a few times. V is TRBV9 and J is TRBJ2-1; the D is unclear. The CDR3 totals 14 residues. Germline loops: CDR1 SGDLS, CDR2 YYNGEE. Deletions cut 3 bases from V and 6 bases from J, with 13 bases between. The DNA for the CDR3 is TGTGCCAGCAGCGGCCGGAACTCCCTCAATGAGCAGTTCTTC. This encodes CASSGRNSLNEQFF.

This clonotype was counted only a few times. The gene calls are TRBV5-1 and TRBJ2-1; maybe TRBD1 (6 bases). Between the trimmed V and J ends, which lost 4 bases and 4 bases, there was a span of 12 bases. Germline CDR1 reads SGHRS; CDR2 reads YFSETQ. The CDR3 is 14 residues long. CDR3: CASSEGHSYNEQFF. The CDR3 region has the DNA TGCGCCAGCAGCGAGGGACACAGTTACAATGAGCAGTTCTTC.

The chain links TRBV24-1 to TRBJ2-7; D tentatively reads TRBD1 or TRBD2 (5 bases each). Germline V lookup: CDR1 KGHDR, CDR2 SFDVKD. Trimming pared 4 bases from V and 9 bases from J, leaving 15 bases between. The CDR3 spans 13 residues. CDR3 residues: CATSEGPLMGQYF. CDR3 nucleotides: TGTGCCACCAGTGAGGGACCGCTGATGGGGCAGTACTTC.

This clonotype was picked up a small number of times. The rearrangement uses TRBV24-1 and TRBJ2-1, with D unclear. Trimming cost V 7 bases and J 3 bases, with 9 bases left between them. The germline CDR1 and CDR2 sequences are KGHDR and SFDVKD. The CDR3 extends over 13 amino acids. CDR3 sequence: CATRGSGYNEQFF. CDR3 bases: TGTGCCACCAGGGGATCCGGCTACAATGAGCAGTTCTTC.

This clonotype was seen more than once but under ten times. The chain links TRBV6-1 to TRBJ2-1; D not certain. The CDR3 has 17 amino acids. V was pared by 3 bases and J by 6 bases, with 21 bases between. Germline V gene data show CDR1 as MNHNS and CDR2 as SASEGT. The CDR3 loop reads CASSDGIWKPVSNEQFF. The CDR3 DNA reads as TGTGCCAGCAGTGATGGGATTTGGAAGCCCGTATCCAATGAGCAGTTCTTC.

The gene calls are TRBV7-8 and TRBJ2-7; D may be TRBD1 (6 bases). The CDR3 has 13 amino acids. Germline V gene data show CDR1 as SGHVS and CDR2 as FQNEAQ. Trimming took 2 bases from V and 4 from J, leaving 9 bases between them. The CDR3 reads CASSLHREYEQYF. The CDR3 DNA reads TGTGCCAGCAGCTTACACAGGGAATACGAGCAGTACTTC. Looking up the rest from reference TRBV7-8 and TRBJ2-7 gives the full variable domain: GAGVSQSPRYKVAKRGQDVALRCDPISGHVSLFWYQQALGQGPEFLTYFQNEAQLDKSGLPSDRFFAERPEGSVSTLKIQRTQQEDSAVYLCASSLHREYEQYFGPGTRLTVT.

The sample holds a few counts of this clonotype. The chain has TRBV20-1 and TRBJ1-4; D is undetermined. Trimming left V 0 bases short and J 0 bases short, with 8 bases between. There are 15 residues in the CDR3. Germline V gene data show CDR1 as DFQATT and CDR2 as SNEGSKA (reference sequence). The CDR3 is CSARDLLATNEKLFF. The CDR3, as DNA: TGCAGTGCTAGAGACCTTCTTGCAACTAATGAAAAACTGTTTTTT.